This TCR beta chain was recorded in a study of cytomegalovirus exposure and HLA in healthy donors. The PCR was carried out with 60 Vbeta primers and 13 Jbeta primers. Method: immunoSEQ multiplex PCR; TCRdb's copy keeps in-frame clones and lacks some. The data show around 140,000 clones, roughly 80% seen once. Germline CDR1 and CDR2: MDHEN and SYDVKM. Germline trimming cut 5 bases from V and 5 bases from J; bases unmatched to any gene: 10. This CDR3 comprises 15 residues. The rearrangement links TRBV28 to TRBJ1-1; TRBD1 agrees at 8 bases. Sequencing was done on a sample of PBMCs. This sequence was found in a male donor in good health and CMV-seronegative. The chain's CDR3 is CASSALRGQGTEAFF. Here the CDR3 DNA reads TGTGCCAGCAGTGCTCTCAGGGGGCAGGGGACTGAAGCTTTCTTT.